This T cell receptor beta chain was documented in a study of shared clonotypes between healthy human individuals. In germline, CDR1 is SEHNR, CDR2 FQNEAQ (reference sequence). V shed 4 bases and J shed 1 base, with 8 bases lying between them. This CDR3 contains 13 residues. Under the authors' procedure: In the immunoSEQ data, sequences were junction-only and lacked quality scores, so filtering differed. TCRdb's table, derived via immunoSEQ multiplex PCR, lists solely in-frame clones and lacks some. The DNA gave D and trimming, while V, J and clone size come from that table. The sample comprises 400,000 to 600,000 clones, 75% to 80% of which are singletons, and roughly an eighth rests with the top ten. Concerning this clone itself: Other nucleotide sequences in the sample specify the same CDR3.

Donors comprised healthy HIV-negative adults lacking recent acute infections or vaccinations. The specimen sequenced was PBMCs. This sequence was found in a middle-aged woman in good health. Some clones in this sample may be carry-over from other donors' samples. The chain combines TRBV7-9 with TRBJ2-7; D possibly corresponds to TRBD2 (5 bases). The CDR3 bases are TGTGCCAGCAGCTCGTCGGGATCCTACGAGCAGTACTTC. This codes for CASSSSGSYEQYF.